The TCR beta chain under discussion was sequenced for a study of shared T cell receptors in the human thymus. CDR1 SGHNT and CDR2 YYREEE come from the germline V gene (reference sequence). The CDR3 is 16 amino acids. The J segment lost 4 bases and the V segment lost 5 bases, leaving 10 bases of the junction unmatched. TCRdb's table, derived via immunoSEQ multiplex PCR, lists solely in-frame clones and lacks some. Among 500,000 to 750,000 clones listed, around nine tenths were seen once. The data were also submitted as part of a second study, on human thymus T cells.

The genes are TRBV5-4 and TRBJ2-3; TRBD2 matches at 10 bases. The receptor's source is a boy under two years old with a congenital heart defect. Sample: thymocytes. The CDR3 sequence is CASRSTSGRAPDTQYF. The CDR3 DNA follows: TGTGCCAGCAGATCCACCAGCGGGAGGGCCCCAGATACGCAGTATTTT.